The 32 T cell receptor beta chains below were found in one sample sequenced in a study of human T cells and chemical hapten exposure. The sample's time point: healthy volunteer bleed at 6 weeks. Total RNA came from unfractionated whole blood. One entry per CDR3 protein results from TCRdb running MiXCR on the RACE reads. The profile shows about 77,000 distinct CDR3 sequences, approximately 8.1% of them singletons. Sequencing was carried out using whole blood. The source is a female donor in good health. Some clones in this sample may be carry-over from other donors' samples.

This clonotype was picked up a small number of times. Here the CDR3 reads CATTGLGETQYF. CDR3 bases: TGTGCCACCACAGGGCTTGGTGAGACCCAGTACTTC. This chain connects TRBV10-3 to TRBJ2-5, with TRBD1 as a possible D gene (6 bases). The ends were cut back, 10 bases at V and 5 bases at J, with 14 bases in the middle. Germline lookup yields CDR1 ENHRY and CDR2 SYGVKD. This CDR3 contains 12 residues.

This chain uses TRBV5-1 with TRBJ1-2; D may be TRBD1 (6 bases). In germline, CDR1 is SGHRS, CDR2 YFSETQ. V was clipped by 4 bases and J by 3 bases, with 16 bases between them. The CDR3 contains 15 residues. The CDR3 sequence is CASSLLGGKDYGYTF. CDR3 sequence (DNA): TGCGCCAGCAGCCTACTAGGGGGAAAAGACTATGGCTACACCTTC.

This clonotype was observed a handful of times. The V call is TRBV4-2, the J call TRBJ2-3; unclear D gene. V lost 0 bases and J 9 bases, leaving 13 bases between the germline ends. Germline V gene sequence: CDR1 LGHNA, CDR2 YNFKEQ. The CDR3 has 14 residues. CDR3 sequence (DNA): TGTGCCAGCAGCCAAGAACGACGTAGCACCACGCAGTATTTT. This gives the protein CASSQERRSTTQYF.

This clonotype was observed at least ten times. This chain joins TRBV20-1 and TRBJ1-6; TRBD1 is a possible D gene (5 bases). CDR1 DFQATT and CDR2 SNEGSKA come from the germline V gene (reference sequence). The CDR3 totals 18 residues. Trimming cost V 1 base and J 0 bases, with 16 bases left between them. This chain's CDR3 is CSARAPGLRSSYNSPLHF. The CDR3 DNA follows: TGCAGTGCTAGAGCTCCGGGACTGAGAAGCTCCTATAATTCACCCCTCCACTTT.

This clonotype was seen ten or more times. The chain carries TRBV7-2 and TRBJ2-2; D is unresolved. This CDR3 has 16 residues. Trimming took 0 bases from V and 6 from J, leaving 14 bases between them. Germline CDR1 is SGHTA and CDR2 is FQGNSA. This CDR3 is CASSLAMGRMAGELFF. DNA for the CDR3: TGTGCCAGCAGCTTAGCGATGGGAAGAATGGCCGGGGAGCTGTTTTTT. The full variable domain, its missing parts supplied by reference TRBV7-2 and TRBJ2-2, is GAGVSQSPSNKVTEKGKDVELRCDPISGHTALYWYRQSLGQGLEFLIYFQGNSAPDKSGLPSDRFSAERTGGSVSTLTIQRTQQEDSAVYLCASSLAMGRMAGELFFGEGSRLTVL.

This clonotype turned up a few times. The chain carries TRBV29-1 and TRBJ1-5; 7 nucleotides match TRBD1. J lost 3 bases, V lost 1 base, and 6 bases had no gene match. This CDR3 is built from 15 residues. From germline, CDR1 is SQVTM and CDR2 ANQGSEA. The CDR3 DNA reads as TGCAGCGTTGAAGCTACGGGACAGCTCAATCAGCCCCAGCATTTT. This gives the protein CSVEATGQLNQPQHF.

This clonotype was seen at least ten times. This chain joins TRBV20-1 and TRBJ2-3; TRBD2 aligns across 10 bases. Germline loops: CDR1 DFQATT, CDR2 SNEGSKA (reference sequence). The CDR3 runs 14 residues. The ends lost 5 bases at V and 5 bases at J; junction bases unmatched: 7. Written as DNA, the CDR3 is TGCAGTGCTCCCAGCGGGGGGGCGGGAGATACGCAGTATTTT. This encodes CSAPSGGAGDTQYF.

The chain has TRBV7-8 and TRBJ1-5; 7 positions agree with TRBD1. Germline V gene data show CDR1 as SGHVS and CDR2 as FQNEAQ. The V gene end was trimmed by 6 bases and the J gene end by 3 bases; junction bases not matched to a gene: 11. This CDR3 comprises 16 residues. Written as DNA, the CDR3 is TGTGCCAGCAGGCCAGGACAGGCAACCTTCAATCAGCCCCAGCATTTT. It encodes CASRPGQATFNQPQHF.

The chain carries TRBV7-2 and TRBJ2-7; D might be TRBD1 or TRBD2, each matching 5 bases. Germline-derived CDR1 and CDR2 are SGHTA and FQGNSA. Between the trimmed V and J ends, which lost 6 bases and 0 bases, there was a span of 9 bases. This CDR3 contains 13 residues. The CDR3 DNA is TGTGCCAGCAGTAGGGACCACTCCTACGAGCAGTACTTC. Amino acids: CASSRDHSYEQYF.

There are a few counts of this clonotype. The chain combines TRBV6-5 with TRBJ1-1, with 7 bases that match TRBD1. Trimming removed 7 bases from V and 10 bases from J; junction bases left unmatched: 18. The CDR3 consists of 15 residues. CDR1 and CDR2 from the germline V gene are MNHEY and SVGAGI. The CDR3 DNA is TGTGCCAGCATAGGCGACAGGGTTCGGGTCGGCAGAGCTTTCTTT. This encodes CASIGDRVRVGRAFF.

This clonotype was recorded many times. The chain uses TRBV12-3 or TRBV12-4 and TRBJ1-1, with D uncertain. CDR3 size: 13 residues. Trimming left V 1 base short and J 1 base short, with 4 bases between. For the CDR3, the DNA is TGTGCCAGCAGTTTAGGGCAGAACACTGAAGCTTTCTTT. It codes for CASSLGQNTEAFF.

In regard to this clonotype: Relative to the germline gene, one junction end is altered; a read error may explain this. The chain joins TRBV4-2 to TRBJ2-2, with 8 nucleotides matching TRBD2. This CDR3 region has 20 residues. CDR1 LGHNA and CDR2 YNFKEQ come from the germline V gene. DNA of the CDR3: TGTGCCAGCAGCCAAGAGAGAGGACGGGGACTAGTTGCTCTCGCCGGGGAGCCGTTTTTT. It yields the protein CASSQERGRGLVALAGEPFF.

This chain uses TRBV5-1 with TRBJ1-1; no clear D. Trimming removed 3 bases from V and 8 bases from J, with 14 bases in between. CDR1 is SGHRS and CDR2 is YFSETQ in the germline V gene. The CDR3 runs to 13 residues. The CDR3 spells CASSWELQKEAFF. The CDR3 coding sequence is TGCGCCAGCAGCTGGGAGTTGCAGAAAGAAGCTTTCTTT.

This clonotype was seen a handful of times. The chain joins TRBV12-3 or TRBV12-4 to TRBJ1-3; no definite D call. Trimming took off 5 bases at V and 0 bases at J, with 11 bases between the two ends. The CDR3 spans 15 residues. The chain's CDR3 is CASSAPMISGNTIYF. The CDR3 DNA follows: TGTGCCAGCAGTGCCCCCATGATCTCTGGAAACACCATATATTTT.

V usage is TRBV18 and J usage is TRBJ1-2, with D uncertain. V lost 2 bases to trimming and J lost 3 bases, with 7 bases between them. This CDR3 is 13 amino acids long. The V gene's germline CDR1 is KGHSH and CDR2 LQKENI. CDR3: CASSPTVDYGYTF. The CDR3 DNA follows: TGTGCCAGCTCACCAACAGTAGACTATGGCTACACCTTC.

This clonotype was seen a few times. This chain uses TRBV20-1 with TRBJ2-7; D may be TRBD2 (5 bases). Germline V gives CDR1 DFQATT, CDR2 SNEGSKA (reference sequence). Trimming shortened V by 4 bases and J by 5 bases, and 18 bases separated the two germline ends. CDR3 length: 14 residues. CDR3 loop: CSANRPAGGDEQYF. DNA of the CDR3: TGCAGTGCTAATAGGCCGGCAGGAGGAGACGAGCAGTACTTC.

In this sample, this clonotype turned up many times. This chain joins TRBV4-1 and TRBJ2-7; D gene unclear. The CDR3 runs 15 residues. CDR1 is MGHRA and CDR2 is YSYEKL in the germline V gene. Trimming took off 3 bases at V and 3 bases at J, with 15 bases between the two ends. CDR3 residues: CASSQPPVLDYEQYF. CDR3 in DNA: TGCGCCAGCAGCCAGCCTCCAGTTTTGGACTACGAGCAGTACTTC.

The J gene is TRBJ1-1, the V gene TRBV6-6; no definite D call. The V and J ends lost 5 bases and 0 bases respectively, with 16 bases between them. The CDR3 has 16 residues. CDR1 MNHNY and CDR2 SVGAGI come from the germline V gene (reference sequence). The CDR3 is CASSPYGQTVNTEAFF. The CDR3 nucleotides are TGTGCCAGCAGTCCATACGGTCAGACGGTGAACACTGAAGCTTTCTTT.

The rearrangement links TRBV10-3 to TRBJ1-3; 10 bases fit TRBD1. This CDR3 has 15 amino acids. Germline trimming cut 8 bases from V and 2 bases from J; bases unmatched to any gene: 6. CDR1 and CDR2 from the germline V gene are ENHRY and SYGVKD. The CDR3 sequence is CAIAPGQGTGNTIYF. CDR3 in DNA: TGTGCCATCGCTCCGGGACAGGGGACTGGAAACACCATATATTTT.

This clonotype was recorded at least ten times. The chain couples TRBV9 to TRBJ2-3; 14 positions match TRBD2. The trim removed 5 bases at V and 2 bases at J, leaving 7 bases unmatched. The germline V gene has CDR1 SGDLS and CDR2 YYNGEE. The CDR3 sequence is 17 residues long. DNA of the CDR3: TGTGCCAGCAGTACCGGACTAGCGGGGGGCGCCACAGATACGCAGTATTTT. Its translation: CASSTGLAGGATDTQYF. Full variable domain (remainder filled in from reference TRBV9 and TRBJ2-3): DSGVTQTPKHLITATGQRVTLRCSPRSGDLSVYWYQQSLDQGLQFLIQYYNGEERAKGNILERFSAQQFPDLHSELNLSSLELGDSALYFCASSTGLAGGATDTQYFGPGTRLTVL.

This clonotype has ten or more counts. The chain recombines TRBV6-5 with TRBJ1-2; weak D call: TRBD1 (6 bases). V dropped 5 bases and J dropped 1 base, with 17 bases sitting between them. The germline CDR1 and CDR2 sequences are MNHEY and SVGAGI. The CDR3 has 16 residues. CDR3 protein: CASSRRQDRINYGYTF. CDR3 nucleotides: TGTGCCAGCAGTCGCAGACAGGACCGAATTAACTATGGCTACACCTTC.

This clonotype has a count of ten or more. The chain joins TRBV6-6 to TRBJ2-7, with a weak D call TRBD2 (5 bases). The V end was cut by 6 bases, the J end by 6 bases, with 18 bases between. In germline, CDR1 is MNHNY, CDR2 SVGAGI (reference sequence). The CDR3 sequence is 14 residues long. The CDR3 region is CASSPTEVGSEQYF. The CDR3 coding sequence is TGTGCCAGCAGCCCCACGGAGGTTGGAAGCGAGCAGTACTTC.

The chain recombines TRBV5-1 with TRBJ1-3; D perhaps matches TRBD1 (5 bases). V dropped 0 bases and J dropped 8 bases, with 15 bases sitting between them. CDR1 is SGHRS, CDR2 YFSETQ, per germline. CDR3 length: 15 amino acids. CDR3 sequence: CASSLDAGTGDTIYF. CDR3 nucleotides: TGCGCCAGCAGCTTGGACGCGGGGACGGGAGACACCATATATTTT.

The chain is built from TRBV12-3 or TRBV12-4 and TRBJ1-6; 8 nucleotides line up with TRBD1. This CDR3 has 14 amino acids. V trimming: 6 bases; J trimming: 7 bases; junction bases outside the gene matches: 5. CDR3 nucleotides: TGTGCCAGCAGACTGACAGGGGCGAATTCACCCCTCCACTTT. Its translation: CASRLTGANSPLHF.

This chain uses TRBV29-1 with TRBJ1-1; D call uncertain. Germline V gene sequence: CDR1 SQVTM, CDR2 ANQGSEA. CDR3 length: 14 amino acids. V lost 4 bases and J 0 bases, leaving 12 bases between the germline ends. The CDR3 sequence: CSVGSGGLNTEAFF. The CDR3 region has the DNA TGCAGCGTTGGCAGTGGAGGGTTGAACACTGAAGCTTTCTTT.

Ten or more counts support this clonotype. V gene TRBV5-6 combines with J gene TRBJ1-2; 12 positions agree with TRBD1. The germline V gene has CDR1 SGHDT and CDR2 YYEEEE. The V and J ends lost 1 base and 8 bases, in that order; junction bases with no gene match: 15. This CDR3 comprises 18 residues. CDR3 bases: TGTGCCAGCAGCTTGTTGGACCGACCGGGACAGGGGGCGACGGGCTACACCTTC. It translates to CASSLLDRPGQGATGYTF.

This clonotype occurred once. A much larger clone differs from this one at a single base, so this may be a read error. The chain links TRBV28 to TRBJ2-4, with 11 bases aligning to TRBD2. CDR1 and CDR2 (germline): MDHEN, SYDVKM. V was pared by 6 bases and J by 0 bases, with 16 bases of the junction left unmatched. The CDR3 consists of 20 residues. The CDR3 sequence is CASSPGARLAGSLAKNIQYF. CDR3 DNA: TGTGCCAGCAGCCCAGGGGCAAGACTAGCGGGGAGCCTAGCCAAAAACATTCAGTACTTC.

Ten or more counts support this clonotype. The chain employs TRBV28 and TRBJ1-2, with 7 bases fitting TRBD1. V lost 5 bases, J lost 5 bases, and 11 bases stayed unmatched. CDR3 length: 15 residues. The germline V gene encodes CDR1 MDHEN and CDR2 SYDVKM. CDR3 sequence reads: CASSPRTGGWYGYTF. CDR3 bases: TGTGCCAGCAGTCCACGGACAGGAGGATGGTATGGCTACACCTTC.

V usage is TRBV9 and J usage is TRBJ2-1, with 7 bases matching TRBD1. Germline V gives CDR1 SGDLS, CDR2 YYNGEE. The CDR3 totals 13 residues. V was clipped by 3 bases and J by 13 bases; unmatched bases: 10. This chain's CDR3 is CASSADRLSAQFF. As DNA, the CDR3 is TGTGCCAGCAGCGCGGACAGGTTAAGCGCTCAGTTCTTC. Together with reference TRBV9 and TRBJ2-1, the CDR3 gives the full variable domain: DSGVTQTPKHLITATGQRVTLRCSPRSGDLSVYWYQQSLDQGLQFLIQYYNGEERAKGNILERFSAQQFPDLHSELNLSSLELGDSALYFCASSADRLSAQFFGPGTRLTVL.

This clonotype was observed many times. This chain links TRBV27 with TRBJ2-3; D is uncertain. Trimming left V 4 bases short and J 4 bases short, with 15 bases between. CDR1 and CDR2 (germline): MNHEY, SMNVEV (reference sequence). CDR3 length: 15 residues. CDR3 residues: CASSSNTVFADTQYF. DNA of the CDR3: TGTGCCAGCAGTTCTAACACCGTGTTTGCAGATACGCAGTATTTT.

This clonotype was recorded many times. CDR3 region: CASSGYQETQYF. The CDR3 DNA reads as TGTGCCAGCAGCGGGTACCAAGAGACCCAGTACTTC. The gene calls are TRBV7-2 and TRBJ2-5; D gene ambiguous. The germline V gene has CDR1 SGHTA and CDR2 FQGNSA. Trimming cost V 5 bases and J 0 bases, with 4 bases left between them. The CDR3 runs 12 residues.

This chain links TRBV6-5 with TRBJ2-2, with D unresolved. Germline-derived CDR1 and CDR2 are MNHEY and SVGAGI. This CDR3 is built from 17 residues. The germline V and J ends were trimmed by 6 bases and 6 bases, with 23 bases remaining between them. CDR3: CASRPGRMADSPGELFF. As DNA, the CDR3 is TGTGCCAGCAGACCTGGGCGAATGGCAGATAGCCCCGGGGAGCTGTTTTTT.